This record concerns one T cell receptor beta chain sequence. These data belong to a study of PD-L1 blockade in urothelial cancer. This CDR3 contains 11 residues. Germline V lookup: CDR1 MDHEN, CDR2 SYDVKM. Profiling relied on immunoSEQ multiplex PCR, and the TCRdb table lists in-frame clones only, not all of them. The table shows some 51,000 clones, with 88% occurring only once. Specified time point: peripheral blood 6 weeks after treatment start. The receptor comes from a man in his sixties with urothelial cancer. The gene calls are TRBV28 and TRBJ2-5, with D possibly TRBD1 on 6 matching bases. The sequencing used PBMCs, collected around atezolizumab (anti-PD-L1) treatment. The chain's CDR3 is CAARGWETQYF. The CDR3 nucleotides are TGTGCAGCAAGGGGGTGGGAGACCCAGTACTTC.